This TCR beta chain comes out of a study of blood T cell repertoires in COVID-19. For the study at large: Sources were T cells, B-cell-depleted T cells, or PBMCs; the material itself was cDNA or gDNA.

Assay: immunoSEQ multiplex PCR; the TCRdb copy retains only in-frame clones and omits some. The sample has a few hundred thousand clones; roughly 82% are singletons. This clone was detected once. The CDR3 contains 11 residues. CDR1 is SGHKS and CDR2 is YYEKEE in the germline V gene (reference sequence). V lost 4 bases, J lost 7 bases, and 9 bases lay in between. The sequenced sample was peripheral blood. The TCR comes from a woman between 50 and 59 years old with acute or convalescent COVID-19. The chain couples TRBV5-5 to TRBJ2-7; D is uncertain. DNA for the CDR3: TGTGCCAGCAGCGAGTACGGGGAGCAGTACTTC. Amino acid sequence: CASSEYGEQYF.